This TCR beta chain was profiled in a study of blood T cells in healthy people across ages. Together with a sample-barcoded 5' primer, a J-beta primer mix was included in a second PCR lasting about 6 to 11 cycles. TCRdb used MiXCR to reprocess the 5' RACE reads, holding one entry per CDR3 protein. Among 750,000 to 850,000 distinct CDR3 sequences listed, 25% were seen once. Drawing of peripheral blood yielded about 9.8 milliliters from each donor. This CDR3 is 16 amino acids long. After removal of 6 bases from V and 2 bases from J, the junction contained 13 bases not matched to a gene. The germline V gene encodes CDR1 SQVTM and CDR2 ANQGSEA. These data were also reused for a study on T cells of mothers and their children. That report adds: Three healthy Caucasian mothers served as donors, and their six children did as well. The yield was over 9.5 million TCR beta CDR3 reads from each mother and roughly 3 million from each child.

Sequenced input: blood. V is TRBV29-1 and J is TRBJ1-2; 9 bases align to TRBD1. This TCR was recovered from a boy aged 5-17 years in good health. CDR3 residues: CSVGRDREALNYGYTF. The DNA of the CDR3 is TGCAGCGTCGGCCGGGACAGGGAGGCCCTGAACTATGGCTACACCTTC.